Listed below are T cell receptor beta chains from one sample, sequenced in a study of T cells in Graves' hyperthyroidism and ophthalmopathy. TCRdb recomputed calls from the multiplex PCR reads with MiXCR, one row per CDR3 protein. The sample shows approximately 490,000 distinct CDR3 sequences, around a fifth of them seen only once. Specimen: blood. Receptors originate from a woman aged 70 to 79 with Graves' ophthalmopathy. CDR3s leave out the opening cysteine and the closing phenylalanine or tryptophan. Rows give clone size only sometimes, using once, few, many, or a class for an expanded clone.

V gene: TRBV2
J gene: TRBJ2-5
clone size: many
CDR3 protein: ASSAPGAGQETQY

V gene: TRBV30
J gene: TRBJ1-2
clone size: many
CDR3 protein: AWTRGSYGYT

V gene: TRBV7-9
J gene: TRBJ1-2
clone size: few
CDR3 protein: ASSFTGARGGYT

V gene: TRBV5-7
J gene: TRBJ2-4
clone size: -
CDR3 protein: ASSHKRALINIQY

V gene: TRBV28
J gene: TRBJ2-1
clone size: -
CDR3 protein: ASSYFAGVNNEQF

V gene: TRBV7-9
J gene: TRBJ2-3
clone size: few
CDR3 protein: ASSVGTSADTQY

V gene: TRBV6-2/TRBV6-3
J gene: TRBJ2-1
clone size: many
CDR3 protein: ASSWTSGTLPNNEQF

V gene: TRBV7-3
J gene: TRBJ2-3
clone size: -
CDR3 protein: ASSLQQGTDTQY

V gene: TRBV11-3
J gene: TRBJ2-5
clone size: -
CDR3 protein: ASSFTGQGPQY

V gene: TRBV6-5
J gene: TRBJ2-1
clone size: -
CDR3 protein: ASSYGTSGRVREQF

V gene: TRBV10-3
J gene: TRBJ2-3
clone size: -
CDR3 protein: ASRLAGESDTQY

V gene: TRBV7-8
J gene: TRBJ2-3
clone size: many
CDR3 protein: ASSSGTSGLRGTDTQY

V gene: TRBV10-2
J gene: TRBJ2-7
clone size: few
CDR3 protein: ASSGLAGGGNYEQY

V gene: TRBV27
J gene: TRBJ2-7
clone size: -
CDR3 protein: ASRTRGHFSYEQY

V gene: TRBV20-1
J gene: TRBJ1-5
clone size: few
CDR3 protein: SARPPTGRSNQPQH

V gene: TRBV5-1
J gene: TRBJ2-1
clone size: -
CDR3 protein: ASSFEVLADEQF

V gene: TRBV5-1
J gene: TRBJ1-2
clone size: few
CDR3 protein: ASSLGGGDGYT

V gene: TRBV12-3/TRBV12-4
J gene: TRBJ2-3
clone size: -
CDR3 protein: ASSSPGVAGATTQY

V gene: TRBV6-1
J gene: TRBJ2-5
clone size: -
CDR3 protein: ASSTTGGLVETQY

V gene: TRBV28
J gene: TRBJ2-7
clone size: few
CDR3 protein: ASSSDRAYYEQY

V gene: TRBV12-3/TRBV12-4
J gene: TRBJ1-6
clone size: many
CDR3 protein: ASSFGSDNSPLH

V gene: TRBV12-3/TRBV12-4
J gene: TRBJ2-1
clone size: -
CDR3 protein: ASRRNQGAHEQF

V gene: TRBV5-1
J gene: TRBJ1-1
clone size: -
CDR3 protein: ASSRTGDGNTEAF

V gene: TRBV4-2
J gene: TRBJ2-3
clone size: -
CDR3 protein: ASSQVPIQGTERAKTQY

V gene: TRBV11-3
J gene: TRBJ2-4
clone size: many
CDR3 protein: ASSLGSRKNIQY

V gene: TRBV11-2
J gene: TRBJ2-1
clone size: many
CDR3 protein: ASTASGSSYNEQF

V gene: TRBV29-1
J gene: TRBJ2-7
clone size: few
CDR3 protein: SVPTEQY

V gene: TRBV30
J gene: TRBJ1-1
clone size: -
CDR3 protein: AWSPHQNTEAL

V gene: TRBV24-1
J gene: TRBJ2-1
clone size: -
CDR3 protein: ATSDSRQGGDEQF

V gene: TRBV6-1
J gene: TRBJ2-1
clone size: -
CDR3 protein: ASRVPGLAINEQF

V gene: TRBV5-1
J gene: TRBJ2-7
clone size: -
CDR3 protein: ASSLPGLAGGVYEQY

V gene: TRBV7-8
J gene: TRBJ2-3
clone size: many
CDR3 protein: ASLLTPGGGRDTQY

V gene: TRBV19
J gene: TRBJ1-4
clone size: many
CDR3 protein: ASSIKGANEKLF

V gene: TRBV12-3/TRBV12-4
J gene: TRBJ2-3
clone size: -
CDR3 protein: ASSLMGTSGIEDTQY

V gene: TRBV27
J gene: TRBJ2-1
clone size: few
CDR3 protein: ASSLLSSFSYVPWEQF

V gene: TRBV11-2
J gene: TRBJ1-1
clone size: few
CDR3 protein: ASSPGGGWTEAF

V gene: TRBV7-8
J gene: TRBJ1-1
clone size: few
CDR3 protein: ASSSRRPRTEAF

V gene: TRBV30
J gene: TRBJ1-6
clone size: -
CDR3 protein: AWSASATPLH

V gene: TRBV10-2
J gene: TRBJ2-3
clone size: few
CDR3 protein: ASTNLLAGGDTQY

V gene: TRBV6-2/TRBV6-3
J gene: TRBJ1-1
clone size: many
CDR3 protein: ASSYSFRMNTEAF

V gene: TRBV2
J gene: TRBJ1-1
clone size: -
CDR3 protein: ASRKGTDNTEAF

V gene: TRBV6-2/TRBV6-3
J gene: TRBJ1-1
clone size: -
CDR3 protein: ASRRTSNTEAF

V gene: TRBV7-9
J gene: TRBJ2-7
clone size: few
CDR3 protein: ASSQDSHEQY

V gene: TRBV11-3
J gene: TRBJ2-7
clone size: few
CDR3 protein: ASSLPPPPGRREQY

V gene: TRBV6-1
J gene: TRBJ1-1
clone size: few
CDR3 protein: ASALGNTEAF

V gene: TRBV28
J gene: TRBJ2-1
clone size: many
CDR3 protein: ASSSPYRGLRYNEQF

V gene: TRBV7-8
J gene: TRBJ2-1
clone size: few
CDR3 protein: ASSSTGVYNEQF

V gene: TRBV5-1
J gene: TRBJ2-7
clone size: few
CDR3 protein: ASSSIESGATYEQY

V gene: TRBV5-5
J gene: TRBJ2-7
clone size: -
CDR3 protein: ASSRQGESYEQY

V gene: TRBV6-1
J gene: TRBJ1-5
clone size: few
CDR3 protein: ASSVGRGYQPQH

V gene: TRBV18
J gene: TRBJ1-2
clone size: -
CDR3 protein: ASSPGTQPNYGYT

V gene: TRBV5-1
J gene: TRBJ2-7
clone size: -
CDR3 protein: ASSSALGEQY

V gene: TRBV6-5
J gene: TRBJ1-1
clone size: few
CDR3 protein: ASSYRVTGGLNTEAF

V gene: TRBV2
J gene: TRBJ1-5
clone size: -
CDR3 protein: ASSGQVQYQPQH

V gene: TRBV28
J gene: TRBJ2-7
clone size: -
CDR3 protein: ASLRQGGRSYEQY

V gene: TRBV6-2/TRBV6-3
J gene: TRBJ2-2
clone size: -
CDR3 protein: ASSPTGIYTGELF

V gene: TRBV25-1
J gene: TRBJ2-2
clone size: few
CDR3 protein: ASSDSLLTGELF